This section outlines one T cell receptor (beta chain) sequence together with its context. The protocol was immunoSEQ multiplex PCR, while the TCRdb copy is restricted to in-frame clones and leaves out a portion. The sample has about 68,000 clones; 91% are singletons. The sample comes from a study of cytomegalovirus exposure and HLA in healthy donors. The CDR3 is 15 amino acids. Germline V lookup: CDR1 LNHDA, CDR2 SQIVND (reference sequence). With V trimmed by 5 bases and J by 5 bases, 2 bases remained unmatched. Donors came from a validation cohort of over a hundred subjects, distinct from the first 666-subject cohort.

The TCR comes from a young man in good health and CMV-seronegative. The sample comprised PBMCs. This chain uses TRBV19 with TRBJ2-5, with TRBD2 matching over 16 bases. The CDR3 protein is CASSQGLAGGETQYF. CDR3 coding DNA: TGTGCCAGTAGTCAGGGACTAGCGGGAGGGGAGACCCAGTACTTC.